Each of the 17 T cell receptor beta chains below was sequenced from the same sample in a study of T cells expressing NK-cell markers. TCRdb re-called the 5' RACE reads; every CDR3 protein appears as one record, without DNA. The repertoire table contains about 460,000 distinct CDR3 sequences. Sequences were obtained from blood T cells: a sorted CD56 or NKG2C T cell subset, CD4+ or CD8+ T cells, or bulk PBMC T cells (not recorded which). The receptor source for this set is a woman aged 45-59 years in good health.

The V call is TRBV12-3 or TRBV12-4, the J call TRBJ1-3; TCRdb's assignment of TRBD1 cannot be checked, as there is no DNA. The CDR3 runs to 16 residues. The CDR3 loop is CASSFGPGQLGNTIYF.

J is TRBJ2-5 and V is TRBV20-1; without DNA, the TCRdb call of TRBD2 cannot be checked. The germline CDR1 and CDR2 sequences are DFQATT and SNEGSKA (reference sequence). This CDR3 contains 16 residues. CDR3 sequence: CSASDTRTSGLETQYF.

The chain is built from TRBV20-1 and TRBJ2-3; no DNA is available, so the TRBD2 call from TCRdb remains unchecked. The CDR3 has 14 residues. CDR1 is DFQATT and CDR2 is SNEGSKA in the germline V gene (reference sequence). Here the CDR3 reads CSASSSGSSDTQYF.

The chain has TRBV11-3 and TRBJ2-2; TCRdb names TRBD2, which stays unverified in the absence of DNA. This CDR3 contains 17 residues. Germline loops: CDR1 SGHNT, CDR2 YENEEA. The CDR3 protein is CASSLVGTGLAAGELFF.

The chain links TRBV5-6 to TRBJ2-3; without DNA, the TCRdb call of TRBD1 cannot be checked. The CDR3 length is 16 residues. Germline lookup yields CDR1 SGHDT and CDR2 YYEEEE. CDR3: CASSSGDRASTDTQYF.

This rearrangement joins TRBV6-5 to TRBJ2-5; the TCRdb call, TRBD2, lacks DNA for checking. Looked up from germline, CDR1 is MNHEY and CDR2 is SVGAGI. CDR3 length: 15 amino acids. The CDR3 region is CASRASGSLRKTQYF.

The chain couples TRBV12-3 or TRBV12-4 to TRBJ1-3; the TRBD1 assignment by TCRdb is unverifiable without DNA. The CDR3 runs to 16 residues. CDR3 residues: CASSSRTESSGNTIYF.

The rearrangement links TRBV29-1 to TRBJ1-2. The CDR3 is 13 amino acids. Per the germline V gene, CDR1 is SQVTM and CDR2 is ANQGSEA. Here the CDR3 reads CSVIGNSGYGYTF.

This rearrangement joins TRBV6-1 to TRBJ1-6; absent DNA, TCRdb's TRBD1 call cannot be checked. The CDR3 spans 13 residues. Germline V lookup: CDR1 MNHNS, CDR2 SASEGT. The CDR3 protein is CASSVRGGSPLHF.

V and J are TRBV20-1 and TRBJ2-1; lacking DNA, the TRBD2 call made by TCRdb goes unchecked. CDR3 length: 16 amino acids. Germline V gives CDR1 DFQATT, CDR2 SNEGSKA (reference sequence). The CDR3 reads CSARTGLAGVRNEQFF.

The rearrangement uses TRBV20-1 and TRBJ1-1; TCRdb names TRBD1, which stays unverified in the absence of DNA. This CDR3 is 16 amino acids long. CDR1 and CDR2 from the germline V gene are DFQATT and SNEGSKA (reference sequence). The CDR3 sequence: CSATGQGALQNTEAFF.

The gene calls are TRBV9 and TRBJ2-7; TCRdb names TRBD1, which stays unverified in the absence of DNA. Per germline, CDR1 SGDLS and CDR2 YYNGEE. CDR3 length: 16 residues. The CDR3 sequence: CASSVGGERIGYEQYF. Combining the CDR3 with reference TRBV9 and TRBJ2-7 gives the whole variable domain DSGVTQTPKHLITATGQRVTLRCSPRSGDLSVYWYQQSLDQGLQFLIQYYNGEERAKGNILERFSAQQFPDLHSELNLSSLELGDSALYFCASSVGGERIGYEQYFGPGTRLTVT.

V is TRBV5-1 and J is TRBJ2-2. Germline V CDR1 and CDR2: SGHRS, YFSETQ. The CDR3 runs 14 residues. The CDR3 reads CASSLTANTGELFF.

V is TRBV20-1 and J is TRBJ1-3; checking the TCRdb D call of TRBD1 is not possible without DNA. Germline V gives CDR1 DFQATT, CDR2 SNEGSKA (reference sequence). This CDR3 spans 16 amino acids. CDR3 in amino acids: CSARPGTATLRSTIYF.

The chain joins TRBV7-9 to TRBJ2-2; TCRdb gives TRBD2 as the D gene, but with no DNA this cannot be confirmed. The germline V gene encodes CDR1 SEHNR and CDR2 FQNEAQ (reference sequence). CDR3 length: 19 amino acids. The CDR3 here is CASSDTGRHLILNTGELFF. The full variable domain, in which reference TRBV7-9 and TRBJ2-2 provide the parts outside the CDR3, is DTGVSQNPRHKITKRGQNVTFRCDPISEHNRLYWYRQTLGQGPEFLTYFQNEAQLEKSRLLSDRFSAERPKGSFSTLEIQRTEQGDSAMYLCASSDTGRHLILNTGELFFGEGSRLTVL.

The CDR3 spells CASSFPGQETQYF. This chain links TRBV5-1 with TRBJ2-5; TCRdb outputs TRBD1, but without DNA this stays unchecked. Germline-derived CDR1 and CDR2 are SGHRS and YFSETQ. This CDR3 has 13 residues.

The chain carries TRBV15 and TRBJ2-5. Germline CDR1 reads LNHNV; CDR2 reads YYDKDF (reference sequence). The CDR3 runs 14 residues. The CDR3 region is CATSRDLVQETQYF.